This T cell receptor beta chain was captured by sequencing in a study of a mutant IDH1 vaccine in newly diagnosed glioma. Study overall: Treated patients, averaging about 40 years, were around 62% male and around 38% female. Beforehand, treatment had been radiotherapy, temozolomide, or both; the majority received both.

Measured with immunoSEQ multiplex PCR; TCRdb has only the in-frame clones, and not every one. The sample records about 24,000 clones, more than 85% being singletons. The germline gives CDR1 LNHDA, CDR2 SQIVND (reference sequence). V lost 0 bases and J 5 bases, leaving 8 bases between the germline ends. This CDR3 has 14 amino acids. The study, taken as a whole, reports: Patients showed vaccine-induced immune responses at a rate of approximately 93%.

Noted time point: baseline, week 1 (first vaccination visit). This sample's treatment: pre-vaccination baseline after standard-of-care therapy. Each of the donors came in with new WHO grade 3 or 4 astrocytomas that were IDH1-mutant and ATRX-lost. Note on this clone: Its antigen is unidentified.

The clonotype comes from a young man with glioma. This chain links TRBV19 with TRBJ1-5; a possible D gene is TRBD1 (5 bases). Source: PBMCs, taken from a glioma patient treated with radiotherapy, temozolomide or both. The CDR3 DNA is TGTGCCAGTAGTATAGAGACAGCTTATCAGCCCCAGCATTTT. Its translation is CASSIETAYQPQHF.